The clone carrying this T cell receptor (beta chain) was seen once. Its antigen is currently unknown. Germline V gene lookup returns CDR1 SGHAT and CDR2 FQNNGV. The CDR3 spans 15 residues. V was clipped by 8 bases and J by 2 bases, with 17 bases between them. All participating donors were Caucasian adults from Nashville, Tennessee. These data originate in a study of shared clonotypes between healthy human individuals. Study in general: The composition of the donors was two women and three men aged 18 to 49.

Generated by immunoSEQ multiplex PCR, the TCRdb table keeps only in-frame clones and is missing some. The sample consists of more than 2,000,000 clones, more than 80% of them appearing once. General study findings and limits: Memory subsets generally showed lower estimated richness than naive subsets. Clonotypes shared by all four donors outscored non-shared clonotypes in generation probability.

This receptor was taken from a man between 18 and 35 years old in good health. This chain uses TRBV11-2 with TRBJ2-3; the D is unclear. Specimen: naive CD4+ T cells sorted from blood. The sample's subset: CD45RA+ positively selected. CDR3 nucleotide sequence: TGTGCCAGCTCCCCCACGCATTACCCCACAGATACGCAGTATTTT. Its protein product is CASSPTHYPTDTQYF.